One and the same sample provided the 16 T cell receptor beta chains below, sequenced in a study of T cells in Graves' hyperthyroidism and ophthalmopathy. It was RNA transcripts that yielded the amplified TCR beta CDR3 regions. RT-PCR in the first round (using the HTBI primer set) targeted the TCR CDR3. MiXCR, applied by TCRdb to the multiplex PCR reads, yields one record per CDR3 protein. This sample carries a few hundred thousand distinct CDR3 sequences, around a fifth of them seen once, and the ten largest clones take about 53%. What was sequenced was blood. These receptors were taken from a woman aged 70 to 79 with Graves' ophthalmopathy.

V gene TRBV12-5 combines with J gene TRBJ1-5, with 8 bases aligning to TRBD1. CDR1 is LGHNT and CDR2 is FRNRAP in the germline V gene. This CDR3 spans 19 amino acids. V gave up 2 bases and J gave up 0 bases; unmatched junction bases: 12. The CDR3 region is CASGLFLGQGYYSNQPQHF. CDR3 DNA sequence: TGTGCTAGTGGTTTGTTTCTTGGACAGGGCTATTATAGCAATCAGCCCCAGCATTTT.

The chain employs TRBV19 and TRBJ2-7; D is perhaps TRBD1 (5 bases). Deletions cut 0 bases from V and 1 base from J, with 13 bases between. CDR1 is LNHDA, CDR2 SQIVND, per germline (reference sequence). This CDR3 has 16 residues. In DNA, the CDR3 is TGTGCCAGTAGTATAGATTCGACAGCAAATTCCTACGAGCAGTACTTC. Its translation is CASSIDSTANSYEQYF.

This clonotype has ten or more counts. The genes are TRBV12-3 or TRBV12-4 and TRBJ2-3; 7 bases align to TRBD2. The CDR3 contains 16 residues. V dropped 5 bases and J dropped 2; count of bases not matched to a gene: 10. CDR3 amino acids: CASSPPGTSVTDTQYF. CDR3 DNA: TGTGCCAGCAGTCCCCCTGGTACTAGCGTCACAGATACGCAGTATTTT.

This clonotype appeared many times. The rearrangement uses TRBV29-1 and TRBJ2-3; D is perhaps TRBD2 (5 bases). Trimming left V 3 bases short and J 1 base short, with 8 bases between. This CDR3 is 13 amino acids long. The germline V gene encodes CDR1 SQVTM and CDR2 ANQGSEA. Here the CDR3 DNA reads TGCAGCGTTGATTGGCGGGGCACAGATACGCAGTATTTT. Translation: CSVDWRGTDTQYF.

The CDR3 loop is CASSPKGGGGGYTF. The CDR3 DNA is TGTGCCAGCAGCCCTAAAGGGGGAGGGGGTGGCTACACCTTC. The chain couples TRBV7-2 to TRBJ1-2; perhaps TRBD1 as D (6 bases). Germline CDR1 is SGHTA and CDR2 is FQGNSA. The CDR3 has 14 amino acids. Trimming removed 5 bases from V and 7 bases from J, with 17 bases in between. Supplemented by reference TRBV7-2 and TRBJ1-2, the full variable domain reads GAGVSQSPSNKVTEKGKDVELRCDPISGHTALYWYRQSLGQGLEFLIYFQGNSAPDKSGLPSDRFSAERTGGSVSTLTIQRTQQEDSAVYLCASSPKGGGGGYTFGSGTRLTVV.

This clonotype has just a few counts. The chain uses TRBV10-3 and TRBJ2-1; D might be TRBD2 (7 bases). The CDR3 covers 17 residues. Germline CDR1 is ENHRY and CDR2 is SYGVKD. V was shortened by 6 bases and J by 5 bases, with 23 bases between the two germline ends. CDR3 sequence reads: CAIRGGGLADHDNEQFF. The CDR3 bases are TGTGCCATCAGGGGAGGGGGGCTAGCGGACCACGACAATGAGCAGTTCTTC.

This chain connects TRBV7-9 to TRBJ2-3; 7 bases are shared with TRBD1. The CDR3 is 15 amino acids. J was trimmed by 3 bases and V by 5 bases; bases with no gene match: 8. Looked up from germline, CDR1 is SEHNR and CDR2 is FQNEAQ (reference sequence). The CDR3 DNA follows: TGTGCCAGCAGCCACAGGGGCCCCACTACAGATACGCAGTATTTT. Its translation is CASSHRGPTTDTQYF.

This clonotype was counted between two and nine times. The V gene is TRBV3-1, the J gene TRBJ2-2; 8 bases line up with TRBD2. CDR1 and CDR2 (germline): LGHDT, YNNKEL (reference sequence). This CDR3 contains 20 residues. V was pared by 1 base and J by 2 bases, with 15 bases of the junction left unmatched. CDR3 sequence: CASSQVGLAGRVANTGELFF. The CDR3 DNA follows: TGTGCCAGCAGCCAAGTGGGGCTAGCGGGCCGAGTGGCCAACACCGGGGAGCTGTTTTTT.

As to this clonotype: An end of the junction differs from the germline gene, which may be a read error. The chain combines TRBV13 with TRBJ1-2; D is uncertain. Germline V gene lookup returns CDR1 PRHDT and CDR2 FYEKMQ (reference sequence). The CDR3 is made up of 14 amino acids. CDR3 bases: TGTGCCGGCAGCTTAAAAGTCTCTGTCGGGGGCTACACCTTC. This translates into CAGSLKVSVGGYTF.

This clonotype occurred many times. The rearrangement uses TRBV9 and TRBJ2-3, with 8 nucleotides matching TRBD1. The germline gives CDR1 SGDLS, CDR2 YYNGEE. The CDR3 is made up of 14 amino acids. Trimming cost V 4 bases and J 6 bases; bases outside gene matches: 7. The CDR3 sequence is CASSSRTGTDTQYF. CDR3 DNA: TGTGCCAGCAGCTCGCGGACAGGGACGGATACGCAGTATTTT.

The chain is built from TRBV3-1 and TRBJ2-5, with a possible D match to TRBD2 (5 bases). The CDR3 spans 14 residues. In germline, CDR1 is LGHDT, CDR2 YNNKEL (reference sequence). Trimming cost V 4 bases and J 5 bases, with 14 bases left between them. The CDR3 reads CASSPGPGGETQYF. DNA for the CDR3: TGTGCCAGCAGCCCAGGTCCCGGAGGCGAGACCCAGTACTTC.

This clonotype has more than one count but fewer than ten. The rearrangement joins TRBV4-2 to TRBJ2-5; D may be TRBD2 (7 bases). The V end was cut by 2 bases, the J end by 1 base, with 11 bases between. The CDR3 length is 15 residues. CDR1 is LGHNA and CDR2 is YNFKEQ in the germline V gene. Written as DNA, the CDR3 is TGTGCCAGCAGCCAACTCGGGGGGCTCCAAGAGACCCAGTACTTC. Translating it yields CASSQLGGLQETQYF.

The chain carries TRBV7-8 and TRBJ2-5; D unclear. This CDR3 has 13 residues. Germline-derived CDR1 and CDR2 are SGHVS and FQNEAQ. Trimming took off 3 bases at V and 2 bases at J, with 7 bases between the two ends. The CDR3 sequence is CASSFLQQETQYF. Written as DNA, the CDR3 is TGTGCCAGCAGCTTCTTACAGCAAGAGACCCAGTACTTC.

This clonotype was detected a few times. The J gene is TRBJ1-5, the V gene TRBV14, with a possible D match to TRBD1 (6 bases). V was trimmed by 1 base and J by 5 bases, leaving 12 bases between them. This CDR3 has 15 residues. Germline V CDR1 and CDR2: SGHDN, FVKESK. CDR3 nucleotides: TGTGCCAGCAGCCAAGTCGGGGGGGCCGATCAGCCCCAGCATTTT. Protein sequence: CASSQVGGADQPQHF.

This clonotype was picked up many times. The CDR3 DNA reads TGTGCCAGCAGCCCCCTGCGTCCTGGCGGGAGGGTCTCCTACGAGCAGTACTTC. Its protein product is CASSPLRPGGRVSYEQYF. The chain is built from TRBV7-8 and TRBJ2-7; 9 bases align to TRBD2. Trimming cost V 5 bases and J 0 bases; bases outside gene matches: 14. The germline V gene encodes CDR1 SGHVS and CDR2 FQNEAQ. CDR3 length: 18 amino acids.

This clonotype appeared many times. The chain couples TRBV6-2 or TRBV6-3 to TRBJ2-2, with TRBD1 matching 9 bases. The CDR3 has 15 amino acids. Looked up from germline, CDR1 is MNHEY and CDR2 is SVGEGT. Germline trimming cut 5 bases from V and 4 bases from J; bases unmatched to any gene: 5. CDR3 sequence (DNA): TGTGCCAGCAGTCGTACAGGGGGCCGCACCGGGGAGCTGTTTTTT. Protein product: CASSRTGGRTGELFF.